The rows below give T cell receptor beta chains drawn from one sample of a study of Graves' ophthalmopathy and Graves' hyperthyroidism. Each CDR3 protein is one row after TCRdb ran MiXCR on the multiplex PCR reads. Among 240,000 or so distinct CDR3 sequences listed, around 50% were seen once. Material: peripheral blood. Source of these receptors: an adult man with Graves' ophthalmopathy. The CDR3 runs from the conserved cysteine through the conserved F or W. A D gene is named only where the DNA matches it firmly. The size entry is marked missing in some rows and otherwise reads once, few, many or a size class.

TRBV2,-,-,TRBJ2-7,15,CAINEPTDSPYEQYF,TGTGCCATCAATGAGCCTACGGACAGTCCCTACGAGCAGTACTTC
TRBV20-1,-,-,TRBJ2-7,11,CSAKRGYEQYF,TGCAGTGCCAAACGTGGGTACGAGCAGTACTTC
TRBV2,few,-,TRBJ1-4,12,CASQSANEKLFF,TGTGCCAGCCAGTCAGCTAATGAAAAACTGTTTTTT
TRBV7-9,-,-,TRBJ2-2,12,CASSPGTRTLFF,TGTGCCAGCAGTCCCGGGACAAGGACGCTGTTTTTT
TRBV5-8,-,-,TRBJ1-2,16,CASSLALEGTLYGYTF,TGTGCCAGCAGCTTGGCATTGGAAGGGACACTATATGGCTACACCTTC
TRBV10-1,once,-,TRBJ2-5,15,CASSTGTATQETQYF,TGCGCCAGCAGTACCGGTACAGCTACTCAAGAGACCCAGTACTTC
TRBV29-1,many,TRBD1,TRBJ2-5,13,CSVEKDRGETQYF,TGCAGCGTTGAAAAGGACAGGGGGGAGACCCAGTACTTC
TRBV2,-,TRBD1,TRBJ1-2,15,CASRLRQGGNYGYTF,TGTGCCAGCAGACTAAGACAGGGGGGGAACTATGGCTACACCTTC
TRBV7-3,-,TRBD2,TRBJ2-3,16,CASSLGPAGRTDTQYF,TGTGCCAGCAGCTTAGGCCCAGCGGGGAGGACAGATACGCAGTATTTT
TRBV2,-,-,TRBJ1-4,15,CASTPEGGLGEKLFF,TGTGCCAGCACCCCGGAAGGGGGTCTCGGTGAAAAACTGTTTTTT
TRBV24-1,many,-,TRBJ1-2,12,CATSDGRYGYTF,TGTGCCACCAGTGATGGAAGGTATGGCTACACCTTC
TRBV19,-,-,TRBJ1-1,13,CASMEGVGTEAFF,TGTGCCAGTATGGAGGGGGTCGGCACTGAAGCTTTCTTT
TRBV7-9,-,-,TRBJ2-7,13,CASSLWAPGEQYF,TGTGCCAGCAGCTTATGGGCGCCGGGGGAGCAGTACTTC
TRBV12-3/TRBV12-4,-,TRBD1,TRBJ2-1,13,CASSGDRAIEQFF,TGTGCCAGCAGTGGAGACAGGGCCATTGAGCAGTTCTTC
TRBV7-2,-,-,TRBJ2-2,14,CASSLTRVTGELFF,TGTGCCAGCAGCTTAACCAGGGTCACCGGGGAGCTGTTTTTT
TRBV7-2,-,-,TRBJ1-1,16,CASLNLPRAMNTEAFF,TGTGCCAGTCTCAACCTACCGAGGGCCATGAACACTGAAGCTTTCTTT
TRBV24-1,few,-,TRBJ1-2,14,CATSDSRGGDGYTF,TGTGCCACCAGTGATTCCCGGGGAGGGGATGGCTACACCTTC
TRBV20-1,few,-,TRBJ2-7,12,CSALGPGHEQYF,TGCAGTGCCCTTGGTCCAGGTCACGAGCAGTACTTC
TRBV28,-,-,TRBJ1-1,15,CASSSWTVWSTEAFF,TGTGCCAGCAGTTCATGGACAGTATGGAGCACTGAAGCTTTCTTT
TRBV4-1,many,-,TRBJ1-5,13,CASSPGRNQPQHF,TGTGCCAGCAGTCCCGGGAGGAATCAGCCCCAGCATTTT
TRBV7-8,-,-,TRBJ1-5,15,CASSLVRWGNQPQHF,TGTGCCAGCAGCTTAGTCCGGTGGGGCAATCAGCCCCAGCATTTT
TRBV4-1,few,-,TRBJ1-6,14,CASSQDTGYSPLHF,TGCGCCAGCAGCCAGGACACAGGGTACTCACCCCTCCACTTT
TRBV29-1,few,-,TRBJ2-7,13,CSVEADAPSEQYF,TGCAGCGTTGAAGCGGACGCCCCCTCCGAGCAGTACTTC
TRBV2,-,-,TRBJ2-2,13,CASYAKRSGELFF,TGTGCCAGCTACGCCAAGCGAAGCGGGGAGCTGTTTTTT
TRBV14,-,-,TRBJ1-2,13,CASSQGGNYGYTF,TGTGCCAGCAGCCAAGGAGGGAACTATGGCTACACCTTC
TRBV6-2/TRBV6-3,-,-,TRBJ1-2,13,CASTLTGIYGYTF,TGTGCCAGCACCCTCACAGGGATTTATGGCTACACCTTC
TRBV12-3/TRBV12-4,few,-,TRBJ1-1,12,CASSWGEQEAFF,TGTGCCAGCAGTTGGGGGGAACAGGAAGCTTTCTTT
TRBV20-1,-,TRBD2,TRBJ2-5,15,CSARGTGGIQETQYF,TGCAGTGCTAGAGGCACGGGGGGGATTCAAGAGACCCAGTACTTC
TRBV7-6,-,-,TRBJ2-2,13,CASSIGTTGELFF,TGTGCCAGCAGCATCGGGACCACCGGGGAGCTGTTTTTT
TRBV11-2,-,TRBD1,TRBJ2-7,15,CASTLGGTGDYEQYF,TGTGCCAGCACCCTTGGCGGGACAGGGGACTACGAGCAGTACTTC
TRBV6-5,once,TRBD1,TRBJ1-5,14,CASSRTGRNQPQHF,TGTGCCAGCAGCAGGACAGGGCGAAATCAGCCCCAGCATTTT
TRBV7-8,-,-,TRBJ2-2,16,CASSLGLHGMAGELFF,TGTGCCAGCAGCTTAGGGCTTCACGGGATGGCCGGGGAGCTGTTTTTT
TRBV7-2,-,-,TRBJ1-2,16,CASSLDFWVTNYGYTF,TGTGCCAGCAGCTTAGACTTCTGGGTAACTAACTATGGCTACACCTTC
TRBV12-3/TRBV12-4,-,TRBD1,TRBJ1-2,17,CASSGGGREDLNYGYTF,TGTGCCAGCAGTGGAGGGGGCAGGGAGGACCTTAACTATGGCTACACCTTC
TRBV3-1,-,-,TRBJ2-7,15,CASRQPYIRPYEQYF,TGTGCCAGCAGGCAACCTTACATTAGGCCCTACGAGCAGTACTTC
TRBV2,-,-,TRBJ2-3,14,CASSETSTGDTQYF,TGTGCCAGCAGTGAGACTAGTACAGGAGATACGCAGTATTTT
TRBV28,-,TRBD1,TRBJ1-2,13,CASRTTGGDGYTF,TGTGCCAGCAGGACGACAGGGGGCGACGGCTACACCTTC
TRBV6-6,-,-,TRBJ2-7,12,CASRTEDYEQYF,TGTGCCAGCAGAACAGAGGATTACGAGCAGTACTTC
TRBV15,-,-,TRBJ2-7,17,CATSSGWGTQEAYEQYF,TGTGCCACCAGCAGTGGTTGGGGAACCCAGGAAGCCTACGAGCAGTACTTC
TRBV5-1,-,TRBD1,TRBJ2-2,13,CASTDREAGELFF,TGTGCCAGCACGGACAGGGAGGCCGGGGAGCTGTTTTTT
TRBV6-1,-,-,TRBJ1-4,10,CASRVLELFF,TGTGCCAGCAGAGTACTGGAACTGTTTTTT
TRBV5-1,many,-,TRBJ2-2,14,CASSLGVKGAELFF,TGCGCCAGCAGCTTGGGGGTCAAGGGTGCGGAGCTGTTTTTT
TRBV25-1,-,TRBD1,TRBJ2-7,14,CASSFWQGAYEQYF,TGTGCCAGCAGTTTCTGGCAGGGGGCTTACGAGCAGTACTTC